The text below deals with one T cell receptor beta chain. Roughly 0.45 to 1 ug RNA was reverse transcribed with random hexamers. Via MiXCR, TCRdb re-called the immunoSEQ multiplex PCR reads, giving one row per CDR3 protein. The repertoire holds tens of thousands of distinct CDR3 sequences, with more than 90% as singletons. The sample is drawn from a study of CD8 T cells in Susac syndrome. Trimming took 4 bases from V and 0 from J, leaving 12 bases between them. The CDR3 has 15 amino acids. Germline values: CDR1 SEHNR, CDR2 FQNEAQ (reference sequence). The sequence was obtained from a human donor in good health. This chain uses TRBV7-9 with TRBJ1-1; D is ambiguous. The source material was CD8+ T cells from PBMCs. The CDR3 DNA is TGTGCCAGCAGCTCGCTTGGGGTATTGAACACTGAAGCTTTCTTT. Protein sequence: CASSSLGVLNTEAFF.